Below are 15 T cell receptor beta chains sequenced from a single sample in a study of blood T cell repertoires in COVID-19. Produced via immunoSEQ multiplex PCR; TCRdb's table is partial and in-frame only. Of around 200,000 clones listed, 80% to 90% are singletons. Sequenced input: peripheral blood. These receptor sequences come from a woman aged 70-85 years with COVID-19, enrolled during active disease.

This clone has just one count. The chain has TRBV13 and TRBJ1-2, with a possible D match to TRBD1 (5 bases). Trimming removed 0 bases at V and 4 bases at J, with 6 bases between. Germline V gene lookup returns CDR1 PRHDT and CDR2 FYEKMQ (reference sequence). The CDR3 loop spans 13 amino acids. CDR3 DNA sequence: TGTGCCAGCAGCTTAGGCGGGGGCTATGGCTACACCTTC. Amino acids: CASSLGGGYGYTF.

For this clone: Compared with germline, one end of the junction differs, possibly owing to a read error. J is TRBJ1-2 and V is TRBV5-6; weak D call: TRBD1 (5 bases). The CDR3 covers 11 residues. Germline V gives CDR1 SGHDT, CDR2 YYEEEE. In DNA, the CDR3 is TGTGCCAGCAGCTTGGGGCAGGGATCCTCCTTC. Translation gives CASSLGQGSSF.

The chain carries TRBV2 and TRBJ2-7, with TRBD2 matching over 9 bases. The CDR3 covers 13 residues. The germline gives CDR1 SNHLY, CDR2 FYNNEI. The trim removed 6 bases at V and 7 bases at J, leaving 7 bases unmatched. This CDR3 reads CASRGAGGREQYF. Here the CDR3 DNA reads TGTGCCAGCAGGGGAGCGGGAGGAAGGGAGCAGTACTTC.

J is TRBJ1-5 and V is TRBV28, with 8 bases fitting TRBD1. Germline V lookup: CDR1 MDHEN, CDR2 SYDVKM. V shed 6 bases, J shed 5 bases, and the junction held 9 bases outside the gene matches. The length of the CDR3 is 15 residues. The CDR3: CASRGGQGIDQPQHF. In nucleotides, the CDR3 is TGTGCCAGCAGGGGTGGACAGGGTATCGATCAGCCCCAGCATTTT. Supplemented by reference TRBV28 and TRBJ1-5, the full variable domain reads DVKVTQSSRYLVKRTGEKVFLECVQDMDHENMFWYRQDPGLGLRLIYFSYDVKMKEKGDIPEGYSVSREKKERFSLILESASTNQTSMYLCASRGGQGIDQPQHFGDGTRLSIL.

In DNA, the CDR3 is TGTGCCACCAGAGCCTCAACTAATGAAAAACTGTTTTTT. It specifies CATRASTNEKLFF. The V call is TRBV24-1, the J call TRBJ1-4; D gene uncertain. The CDR3 consists of 13 residues. From germline, CDR1 is KGHDR and CDR2 SFDVKD. Trimming stripped 7 bases from V and 0 bases from J, with 5 bases between.

Written as DNA, the CDR3 is TGTGCCAGTAGTAGGGCAGGGGGCCCGGGAGAGACCCAGTACTTC. Protein product: CASSRAGGPGETQYF. This chain connects TRBV19 to TRBJ2-5; 8 bases are shared with TRBD1. This CDR3 has 15 residues. The V gene end was trimmed by 4 bases and the J gene end by 4 bases; junction bases not matched to a gene: 8. Germline V gives CDR1 LNHDA, CDR2 SQIVND (reference sequence).

V usage is TRBV5-1 and J usage is TRBJ1-4, with no clear D. Trimming stripped 6 bases from V and 2 bases from J, with 14 bases between. The CDR3 has 15 residues. Looked up from germline, CDR1 is SGHRS and CDR2 is YFSETQ. Here the CDR3 reads CASTPSGGTNEKLFF. CDR3 nucleotide sequence: TGCGCCAGCACCCCTTCGGGAGGGACTAATGAAAAACTGTTTTTT.

The chain couples TRBV2 to TRBJ2-2; D is undetermined. CDR1 and CDR2 (germline): SNHLY, FYNNEI. This CDR3 comprises 13 residues. Deletions cut 7 bases from V and 4 bases from J, with 10 bases between. CDR3 nucleotide sequence: TGTGCCAGCAACGCAGACTTCACCGGGGAGCTGTTTTTT. Amino acids: CASNADFTGELFF.

The chain has TRBV18 and TRBJ1-3; D is ambiguous. Germline V gene data show CDR1 as KGHSH and CDR2 as LQKENI. The CDR3 is made up of 14 amino acids. Trimming removed 4 bases from V and 0 bases from J, with 7 bases in between. The DNA of the CDR3 is TGTGCCAGCTCACTGCGTAGCTCTGGAAACACCATATATTTT. Protein sequence: CASSLRSSGNTIYF. The complete variable domain, with remaining parts taken from reference TRBV18 and TRBJ1-3, reads NAGVMQNPRHLVRRRGQEARLRCSPMKGHSHVYWYRQLPEEGLKFMVYLQKENIIDESGMPKERFSAEFPKEGPSILRIQQVVRGDSAAYFCASSLRSSGNTIYFGEGSWLTVV.

This chain connects TRBV5-1 to TRBJ1-6, with 7 bases identical to TRBD1. The V segment lost 4 bases and the J segment 8 bases; nucleotides outside the gene matches: 9. The length of the CDR3 is 15 residues. Germline assignment: CDR1 SGHRS and CDR2 YFSETQ. This CDR3 reads CASSETDRVYSPLHF. The CDR3 nucleotides are TGCGCCAGCAGCGAGACTGACAGGGTCTATTCACCCCTCCACTTT.

This rearrangement joins TRBV5-1 to TRBJ2-1, with TRBD1 identical over 7 bases. Trimming removed 0 bases from V and 9 bases from J; junction bases left unmatched: 15. Germline CDR1 is SGHRS and CDR2 is YFSETQ. This CDR3 region has 17 residues. The CDR3 loop is CASSLGMGRGLLVEQFF. In nucleotides, the CDR3 is TGCGCCAGCAGCTTGGGAATGGGCAGGGGGTTACTGGTTGAGCAGTTCTTC.

J is TRBJ1-4 and V is TRBV15; D is possibly TRBD1 (6 bases). V was trimmed by 3 bases and J by 1 base, leaving 9 bases between them. The CDR3 sequence is 15 residues long. Germline V gene sequence: CDR1 LNHNV, CDR2 YYDKDF (reference sequence). DNA for the CDR3: TGTGCCACCAGCAGGAAAGGGGGAACTAATGAAAAACTGTTTTTT. It codes for CATSRKGGTNEKLFF.

In this sample, this clone turned up once. V usage is TRBV6-6 and J usage is TRBJ2-7, with 7 bases lining up with TRBD2. The CDR3 has 12 amino acids. V trimming: 1 base; J trimming: 12 bases; junction bases outside the gene matches: 6. From germline, CDR1 is MNHNY and CDR2 SVGAGI (reference sequence). The CDR3 nucleotides are TGTGCCAGCAGTTACTTCCGGGAGGAAACGTACTTC. It encodes CASSYFREETYF.

The chain couples TRBV29-1 to TRBJ2-7; 7 nucleotides align to TRBD1. The CDR3 totals 12 residues. Trimming took 6 bases from V and 0 from J; bases not matched to a gene: 2. Germline CDR1 SQVTM, CDR2 ANQGSEA. The CDR3 loop is CSVRDSSYEQYF. The CDR3 region has the DNA TGCAGCGTCCGGGACAGCTCCTACGAGCAGTACTTC.

This chain uses TRBV27 with TRBJ1-6; 8 bases line up with TRBD1. This CDR3 has 17 residues. Germline CDR1 and CDR2: MNHEY and SMNVEV (reference sequence). V shed 1 base, J shed 8 bases, and the junction held 10 bases outside the gene matches. The CDR3 reads CASSLLLPTGGDSPLHF. The DNA of the CDR3 is TGTGCCAGCAGTTTATTACTTCCTACAGGGGGGGATTCACCCCTCCACTTT.